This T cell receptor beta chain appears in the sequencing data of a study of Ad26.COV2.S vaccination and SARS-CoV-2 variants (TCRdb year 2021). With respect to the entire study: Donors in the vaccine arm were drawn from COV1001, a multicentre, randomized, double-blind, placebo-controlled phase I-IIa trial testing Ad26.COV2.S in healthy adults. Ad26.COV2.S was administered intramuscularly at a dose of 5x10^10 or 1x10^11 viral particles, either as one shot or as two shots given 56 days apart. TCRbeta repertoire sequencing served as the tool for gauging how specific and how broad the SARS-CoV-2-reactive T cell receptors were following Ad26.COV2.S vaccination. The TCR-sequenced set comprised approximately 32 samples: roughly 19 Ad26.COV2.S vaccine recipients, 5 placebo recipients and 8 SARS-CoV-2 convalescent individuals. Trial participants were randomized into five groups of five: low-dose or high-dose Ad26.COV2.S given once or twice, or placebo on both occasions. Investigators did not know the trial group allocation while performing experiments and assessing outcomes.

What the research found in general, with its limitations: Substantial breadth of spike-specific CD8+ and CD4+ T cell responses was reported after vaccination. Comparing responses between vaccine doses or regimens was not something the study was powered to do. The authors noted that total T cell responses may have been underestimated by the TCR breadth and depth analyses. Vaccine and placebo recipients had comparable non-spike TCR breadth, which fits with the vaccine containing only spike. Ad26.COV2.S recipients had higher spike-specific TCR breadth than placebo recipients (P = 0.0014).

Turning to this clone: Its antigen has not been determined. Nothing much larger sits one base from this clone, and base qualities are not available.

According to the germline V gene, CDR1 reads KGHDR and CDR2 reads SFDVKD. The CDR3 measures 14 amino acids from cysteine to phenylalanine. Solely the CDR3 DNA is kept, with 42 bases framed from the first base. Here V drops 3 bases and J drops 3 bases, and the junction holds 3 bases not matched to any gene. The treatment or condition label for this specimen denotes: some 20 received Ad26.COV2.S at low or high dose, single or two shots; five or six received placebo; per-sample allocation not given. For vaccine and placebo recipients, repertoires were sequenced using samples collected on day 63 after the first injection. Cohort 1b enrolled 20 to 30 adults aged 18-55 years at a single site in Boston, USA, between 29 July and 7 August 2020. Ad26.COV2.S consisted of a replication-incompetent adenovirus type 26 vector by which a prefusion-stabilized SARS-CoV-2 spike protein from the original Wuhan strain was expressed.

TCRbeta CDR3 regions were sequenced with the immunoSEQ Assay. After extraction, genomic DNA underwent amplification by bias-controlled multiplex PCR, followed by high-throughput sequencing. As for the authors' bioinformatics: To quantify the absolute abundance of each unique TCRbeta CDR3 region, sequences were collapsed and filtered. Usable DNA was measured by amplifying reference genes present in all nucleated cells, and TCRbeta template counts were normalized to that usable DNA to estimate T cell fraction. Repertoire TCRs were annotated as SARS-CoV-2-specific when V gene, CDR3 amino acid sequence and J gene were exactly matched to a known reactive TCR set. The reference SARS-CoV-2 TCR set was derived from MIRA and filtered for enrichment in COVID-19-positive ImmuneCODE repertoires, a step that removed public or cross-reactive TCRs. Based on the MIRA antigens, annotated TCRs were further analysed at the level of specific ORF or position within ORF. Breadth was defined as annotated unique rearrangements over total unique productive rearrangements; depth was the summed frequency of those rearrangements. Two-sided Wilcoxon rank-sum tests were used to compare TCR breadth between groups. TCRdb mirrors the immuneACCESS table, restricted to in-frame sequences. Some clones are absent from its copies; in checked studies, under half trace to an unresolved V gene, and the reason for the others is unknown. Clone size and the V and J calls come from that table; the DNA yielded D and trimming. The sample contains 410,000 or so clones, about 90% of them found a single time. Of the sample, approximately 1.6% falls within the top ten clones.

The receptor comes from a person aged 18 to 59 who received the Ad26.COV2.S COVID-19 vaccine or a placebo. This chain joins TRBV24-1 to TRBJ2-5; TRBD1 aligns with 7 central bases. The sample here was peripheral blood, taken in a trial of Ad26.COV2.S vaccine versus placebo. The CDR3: CATSDITGEETQYF. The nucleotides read TGTGCCACCAGTGATATAACAGGGGAAGAGACCCAGTACTTC.